The clone carrying this TCR beta chain was seen a handful of times. The target antigen is unknown. This entry comes from a study of TIL therapy for anti-PD-1-resistant metastatic lung cancer. Whole-study findings and limits: TIL clonotype persistence in blood showed no apparent association with response.

Time point indicated: pre-treatment sample, taken before nivolumab and TIL therapy. This was the immunoSEQ v3 assay. The table came from immunoSEQ multiplex PCR; TCRdb's copy has only in-frame clones and leaves some out. Counted here are tens of thousands of clones, 70% to 75% occurring once; the ten biggest clones make up over 5.5%. The length of the CDR3 is 13 residues. V lost 5 bases and J 4 bases, leaving 9 bases between the germline ends. The germline gives CDR1 MDHEN, CDR2 SYDVKM. The material sequenced was blood, taken at baseline. This chain connects TRBV28 to TRBJ1-5, with D unclear. This TCR was sampled from a person aged 25-85 years with non-small cell lung cancer. For the CDR3, the DNA is TGTGCCAGCAGTCCTCCCTCTAATCAGCCCCAGCATTTT. Protein: CASSPPSNQPQHF.